The source of this TCR beta chain is a study of T cells in Graves' hyperthyroidism and ophthalmopathy. Looked up from germline, CDR1 is SGHTA and CDR2 is FQGTGA. This CDR3 contains 15 residues. The junction had 8 bases not matched to a gene; V was cut back by 5 bases and J by 7 bases. The CDR3 regions of TCR beta were amplified from RNA transcripts. With the HTBI primer set, the TCR CDR3 went through a first round of RT-PCR. Each CDR3 protein gets one entry after TCRdb re-called the multiplex PCR reads with MiXCR. Of roughly 700,000 distinct CDR3 sequences in the sample, 15% to 20% were seen once. Absence of ophthalmopathy progression within 18 months defined stable Graves' hyperthyroidism. Clinical symptoms, serum thyroxine, TRAb, thyroid ultrasound and orbital computed tomography established diagnosis.

The specimen sequenced was blood. This clonotype was sampled from a man in his fifties with Graves' hyperthyroidism. This sequence joins TRBV7-3 and TRBJ2-1, with TRBD2 identical over 10 bases. The DNA of the CDR3 is TGTGCCAGCAGCGTTACTAGCGGGGTCCAGAATGAGCAGTTCTTC. Its translation is CASSVTSGVQNEQFF.